This T cell receptor (beta chain) was sequenced in a study of T cell responses to AZD1222 COVID-19 vaccine. Findings and limits, study-wide: Repertoires were sampled only after the peak T cell response.

For this clone: Its antigen is as yet unknown.

TCRdb's copy holds only in-frame clones and misses some; the assay was immunoSEQ multiplex PCR. Altogether 150,000 to 250,000 clones are present, 80% to 95% being singletons, with the ten largest covering roughly 1%. This clonotype was obtained from an adult who received the AZD1222 COVID-19 vaccine. The sequenced sample was peripheral blood, obtained 28 days after the second AZD1222 dose.

The CDR3 is CSASGLASHPYEQYF. In nucleotides, the CDR3 is TGCAGTGCTAGTGGGCTAGCGTCGCATCCCTACGAGCAGTACTTC. The chain carries TRBV20-1 and TRBJ2-7, with TRBD2 as a possible D gene (6 bases). V lost 3 bases to trimming and J lost 2 bases, with 17 bases between them. This CDR3 has 15 amino acids. Germline lookup yields CDR1 DFQATT and CDR2 SNEGSKA (reference sequence).